This TCR beta chain was found in a study of spatial heterogeneity in lung cancer. Study as a whole: There was a strong correlation between the counts of TCR transcripts measured in tumor regions and a T cell transcriptional module score that was calculated from matched bulk RNA-seq.

Points on this clonotype: Its antigen is as yet unknown. Just one base apart from a much larger clone, this may be a read error.

This sample's time point: sample taken at primary tumor resection. Sequencing covered unsorted whole RNA taken from tumor, nontumor lung or frozen PBMC. CDR3 size: 13 residues. Germline CDR1 is SQVTM and CDR2 is ANQGSEA. General study results and limits: For expanded intratumoral alpha and beta TCRs, counts tracked tumor mutation counts. Among tumor T cells, estimated coverage was roughly 7% for alpha chains and approximately 13% for beta chains.

Using its own MiXCR run on the 5' RACE reads, TCRdb lists one record per CDR3 protein. The sample holds approximately 25,000 distinct CDR3 sequences, under 9.5% seen once. This sample comprised lung tumor tissue, obtained at surgery. This rearrangement joins TRBV29-1 to TRBJ1-1; D is perhaps TRBD1 (6 bases). The sequence came from a male donor with early-stage non-small cell lung cancer. The CDR3 protein is CSAVRGRDTETFF. In DNA form, the CDR3 reads TGCAGCGCCGTCAGGGGAAGAGACACTGAAACTTTCTTT.